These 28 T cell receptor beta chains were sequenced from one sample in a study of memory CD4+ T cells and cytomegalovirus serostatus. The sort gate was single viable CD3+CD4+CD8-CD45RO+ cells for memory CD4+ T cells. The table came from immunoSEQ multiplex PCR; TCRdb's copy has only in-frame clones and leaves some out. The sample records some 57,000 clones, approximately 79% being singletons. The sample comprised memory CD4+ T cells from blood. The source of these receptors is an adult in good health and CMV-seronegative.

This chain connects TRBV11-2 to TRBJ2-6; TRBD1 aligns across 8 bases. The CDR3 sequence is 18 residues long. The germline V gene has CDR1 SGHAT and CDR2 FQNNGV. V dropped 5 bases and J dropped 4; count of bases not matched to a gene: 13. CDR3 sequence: CASSPLFRTGPGANVLTF. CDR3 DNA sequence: TGTGCCAGCAGCCCACTTTTTCGGACAGGGCCAGGGGCCAACGTCCTGACTTTC.

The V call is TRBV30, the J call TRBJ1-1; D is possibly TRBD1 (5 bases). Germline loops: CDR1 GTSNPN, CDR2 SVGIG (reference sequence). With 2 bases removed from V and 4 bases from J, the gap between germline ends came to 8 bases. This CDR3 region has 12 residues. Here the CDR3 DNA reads TGTGCCTGGAGTTGGAGGGGCACTGAAGCTTTCTTT. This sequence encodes CAWSWRGTEAFF.

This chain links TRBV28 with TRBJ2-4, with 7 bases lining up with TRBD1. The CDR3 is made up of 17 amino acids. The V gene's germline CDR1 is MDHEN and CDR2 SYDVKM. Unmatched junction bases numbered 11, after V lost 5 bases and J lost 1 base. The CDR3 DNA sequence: TGTGCCAGCAGTGGATTGGGCAGGGGGAGTGCCAAAAACATTCAGTACTTC. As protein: CASSGLGRGSAKNIQYF.

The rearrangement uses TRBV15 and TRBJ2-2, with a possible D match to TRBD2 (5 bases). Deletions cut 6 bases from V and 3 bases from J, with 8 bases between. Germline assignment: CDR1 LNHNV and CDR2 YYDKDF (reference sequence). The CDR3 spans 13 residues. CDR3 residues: CATSEGYTGELFF. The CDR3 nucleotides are TGTGCCACCAGTGAGGGCTACACCGGGGAGCTGTTTTTT.

The CDR3: CSAYRGFEAFF. The CDR3 DNA reads as TGCAGTGCGTACCGCGGGTTTGAAGCTTTCTTT. The gene calls are TRBV20-1 and TRBJ1-1; no reliable D call. The CDR3 is made up of 11 amino acids. Per germline, CDR1 DFQATT and CDR2 SNEGSKA (reference sequence). Trimming cost V 6 bases and J 7 bases, with 12 bases left between them.

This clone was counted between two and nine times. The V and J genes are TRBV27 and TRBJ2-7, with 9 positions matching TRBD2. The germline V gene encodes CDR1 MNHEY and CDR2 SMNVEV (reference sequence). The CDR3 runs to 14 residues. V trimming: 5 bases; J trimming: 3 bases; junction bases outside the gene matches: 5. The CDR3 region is CASSLIAGVYEQYF. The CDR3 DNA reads TGTGCCAGCAGTCTCATAGCGGGAGTCTACGAGCAGTACTTC.

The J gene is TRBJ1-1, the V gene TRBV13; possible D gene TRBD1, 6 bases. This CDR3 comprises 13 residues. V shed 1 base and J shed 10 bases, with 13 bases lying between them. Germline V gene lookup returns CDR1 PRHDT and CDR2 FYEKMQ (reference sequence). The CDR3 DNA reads TGTGCCAGCAGCTTAGAAGGGGGGCGACGAGCTTTCTTT. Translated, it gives CASSLEGGRRAFF.

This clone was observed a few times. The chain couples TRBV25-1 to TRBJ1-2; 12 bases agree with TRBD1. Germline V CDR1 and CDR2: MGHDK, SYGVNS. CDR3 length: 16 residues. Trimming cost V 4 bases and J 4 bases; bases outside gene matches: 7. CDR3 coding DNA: TGTGCCAGCAGTGGAACCGGGACAGGGGGCATCTATGGCTACACCTTC. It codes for CASSGTGTGGIYGYTF.

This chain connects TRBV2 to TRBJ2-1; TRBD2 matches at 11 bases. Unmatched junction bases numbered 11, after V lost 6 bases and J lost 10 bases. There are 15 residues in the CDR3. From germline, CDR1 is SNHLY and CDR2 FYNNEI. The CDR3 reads CASRPTSGESSEQFF. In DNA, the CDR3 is TGTGCCAGCAGGCCGACTAGCGGGGAGTCGAGCGAGCAGTTCTTC.

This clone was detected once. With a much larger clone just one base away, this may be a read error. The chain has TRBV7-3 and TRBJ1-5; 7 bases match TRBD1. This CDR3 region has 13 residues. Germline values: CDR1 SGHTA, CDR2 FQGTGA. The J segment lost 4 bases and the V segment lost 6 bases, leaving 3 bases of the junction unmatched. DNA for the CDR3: TGTGCCAGCAGTCCGGACAGGAATCAGCCCCAGCATTTT. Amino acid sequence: CASSPDRNQPQHF.

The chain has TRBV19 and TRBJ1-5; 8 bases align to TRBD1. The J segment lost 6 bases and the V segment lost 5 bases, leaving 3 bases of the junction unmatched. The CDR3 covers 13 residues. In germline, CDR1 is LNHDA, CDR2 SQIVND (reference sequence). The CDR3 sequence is CASSEDRVQPQHF. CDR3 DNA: TGTGCCAGTAGTGAGGACAGGGTTCAGCCCCAGCATTTT.

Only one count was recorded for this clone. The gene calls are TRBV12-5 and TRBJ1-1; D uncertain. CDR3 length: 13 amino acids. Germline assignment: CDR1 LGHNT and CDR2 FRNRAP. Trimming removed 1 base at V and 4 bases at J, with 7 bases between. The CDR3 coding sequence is TGTGCTAGTGGTTTGGACCCCAGCACTGAAGCTTTCTTT. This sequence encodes CASGLDPSTEAFF. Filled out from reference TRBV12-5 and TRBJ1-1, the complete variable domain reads DARVTQTPRHKVTEMGQEVTMRCQPILGHNTVFWYRQTMMQGLELLAYFRNRAPLDDSGMPKDRFSAEMPDATLATLKIQPSEPRDSAVYFCASGLDPSTEAFFGQGTRLTVV.

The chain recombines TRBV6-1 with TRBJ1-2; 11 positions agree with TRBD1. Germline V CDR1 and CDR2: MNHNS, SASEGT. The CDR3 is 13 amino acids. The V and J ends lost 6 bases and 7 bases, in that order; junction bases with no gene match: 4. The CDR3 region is CASRGQGGSGYTF. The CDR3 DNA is TGTGCCAGCAGGGGACAGGGGGGTAGTGGCTACACCTTC.

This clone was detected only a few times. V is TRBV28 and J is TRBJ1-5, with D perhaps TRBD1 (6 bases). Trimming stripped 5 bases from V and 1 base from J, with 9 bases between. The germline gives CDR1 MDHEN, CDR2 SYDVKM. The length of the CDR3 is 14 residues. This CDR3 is CASSRGGSNQPQHF. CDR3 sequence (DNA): TGTGCCAGCAGTAGAGGGGGGAGCAATCAGCCCCAGCATTTT.

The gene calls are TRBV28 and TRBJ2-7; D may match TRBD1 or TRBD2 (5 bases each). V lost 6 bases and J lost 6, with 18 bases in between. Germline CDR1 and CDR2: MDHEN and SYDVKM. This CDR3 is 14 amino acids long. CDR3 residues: CASSSSPGAREQYF. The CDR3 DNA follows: TGTGCCAGCAGCTCCAGCCCCGGGGCGCGCGAGCAGTACTTC.

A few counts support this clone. Written as DNA, the CDR3 is TGTGCCAGCAGCTTCCCTCGGGGCGGGGGGGCATTATTTACCCAGTACTTC. Its protein product is CASSFPRGGGALFTQYF. The chain combines TRBV7-2 with TRBJ2-5, with 9 bases fitting TRBD2. The V gene's germline CDR1 is SGHTA and CDR2 FQGNSA. Trimming removed 3 bases from V and 8 bases from J; junction bases left unmatched: 16. This CDR3 spans 17 amino acids.

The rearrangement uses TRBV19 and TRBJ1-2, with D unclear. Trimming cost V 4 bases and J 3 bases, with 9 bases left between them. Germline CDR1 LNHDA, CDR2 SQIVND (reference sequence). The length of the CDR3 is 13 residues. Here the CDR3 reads CASSTWGDYGYTF. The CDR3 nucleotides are TGTGCCAGTAGTACGTGGGGTGACTATGGCTACACCTTC.

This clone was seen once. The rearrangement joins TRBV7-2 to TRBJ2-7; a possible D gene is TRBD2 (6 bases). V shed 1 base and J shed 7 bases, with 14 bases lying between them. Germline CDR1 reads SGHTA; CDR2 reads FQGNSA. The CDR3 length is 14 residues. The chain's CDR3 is CASSLGGGAREQYF. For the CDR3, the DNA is TGTGCCAGCAGCTTAGGGGGAGGTGCGCGGGAGCAGTACTTC. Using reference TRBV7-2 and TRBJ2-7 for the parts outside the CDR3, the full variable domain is GAGVSQSPSNKVTEKGKDVELRCDPISGHTALYWYRQSLGQGLEFLIYFQGNSAPDKSGLPSDRFSAERTGGSVSTLTIQRTQQEDSAVYLCASSLGGGAREQYFGPGTRLTVT.

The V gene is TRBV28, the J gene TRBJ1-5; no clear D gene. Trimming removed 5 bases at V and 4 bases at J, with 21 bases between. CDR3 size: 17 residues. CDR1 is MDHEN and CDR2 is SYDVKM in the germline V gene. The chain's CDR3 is CASSPRIGTDFNQPQHF. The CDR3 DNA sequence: TGTGCCAGCAGTCCCCGGATAGGTACAGACTTTAATCAGCCCCAGCATTTT.

The CDR3, as DNA: TGTGCTAGTGGTTCGGGACTAGCAGATACGCAGTATTTT. This translates into CASGSGLADTQYF. The rearrangement joins TRBV12-5 to TRBJ2-3, with 8 bases identical to TRBD2. The germline V gene has CDR1 LGHNT and CDR2 FRNRAP. V trimming: 4 bases; J trimming: 4 bases; junction bases outside the gene matches: 1. The length of the CDR3 is 13 residues.

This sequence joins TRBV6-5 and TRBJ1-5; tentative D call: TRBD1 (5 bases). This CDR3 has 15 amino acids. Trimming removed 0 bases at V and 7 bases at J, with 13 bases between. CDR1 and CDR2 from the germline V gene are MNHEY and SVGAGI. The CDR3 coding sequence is TGTGCCAGCAGTTACTCGGTGACTGGGGACCAGCCCCAGCATTTT. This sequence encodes CASSYSVTGDQPQHF.

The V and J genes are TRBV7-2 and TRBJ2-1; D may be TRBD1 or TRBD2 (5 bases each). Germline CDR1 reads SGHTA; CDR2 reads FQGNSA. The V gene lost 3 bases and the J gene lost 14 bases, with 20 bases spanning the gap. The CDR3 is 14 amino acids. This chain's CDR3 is CASSLSRDQIVEFF. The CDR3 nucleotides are TGTGCCAGCAGCTTGTCCCGGGACCAGATAGTCGAGTTCTTC.

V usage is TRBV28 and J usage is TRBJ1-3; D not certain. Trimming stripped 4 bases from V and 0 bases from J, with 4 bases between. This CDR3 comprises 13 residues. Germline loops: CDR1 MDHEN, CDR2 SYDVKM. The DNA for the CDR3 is TGTGCCAGCAGTTCGTCCTCTGGAAACACCATATATTTT. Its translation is CASSSSSGNTIYF. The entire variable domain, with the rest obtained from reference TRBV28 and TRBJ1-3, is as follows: DVKVTQSSRYLVKRTGEKVFLECVQDMDHENMFWYRQDPGLGLRLIYFSYDVKMKEKGDIPEGYSVSREKKERFSLILESASTNQTSMYLCASSSSSGNTIYFGEGSWLTVV.

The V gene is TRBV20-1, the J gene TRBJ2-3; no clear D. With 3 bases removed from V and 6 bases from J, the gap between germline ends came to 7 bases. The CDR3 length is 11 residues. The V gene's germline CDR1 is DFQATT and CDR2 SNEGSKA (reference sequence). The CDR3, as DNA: TGCAGTGCTAGTGTGGCGGATACGCAGTATTTT. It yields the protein CSASVADTQYF.

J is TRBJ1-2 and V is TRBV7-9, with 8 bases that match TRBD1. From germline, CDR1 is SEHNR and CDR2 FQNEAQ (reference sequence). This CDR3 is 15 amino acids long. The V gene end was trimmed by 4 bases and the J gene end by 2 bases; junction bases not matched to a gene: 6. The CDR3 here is CASSSQTGANYGYTF. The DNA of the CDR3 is TGTGCCAGCAGCTCCCAGACAGGGGCAAACTATGGCTACACCTTC.

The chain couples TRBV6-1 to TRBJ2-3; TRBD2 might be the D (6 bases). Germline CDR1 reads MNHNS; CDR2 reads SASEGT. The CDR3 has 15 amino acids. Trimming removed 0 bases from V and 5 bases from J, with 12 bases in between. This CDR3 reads CASSEAPQGGDTQYF. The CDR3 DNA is TGTGCCAGCAGTGAAGCACCCCAGGGAGGAGATACGCAGTATTTT.

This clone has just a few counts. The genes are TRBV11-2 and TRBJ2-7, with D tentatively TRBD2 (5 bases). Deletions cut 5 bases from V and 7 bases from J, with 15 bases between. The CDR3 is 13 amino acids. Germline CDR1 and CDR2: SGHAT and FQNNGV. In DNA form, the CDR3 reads TGTGCCAGCAGCCGGAGGACCGTCTGGGAGCAGTACTTC. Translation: CASSRRTVWEQYF.

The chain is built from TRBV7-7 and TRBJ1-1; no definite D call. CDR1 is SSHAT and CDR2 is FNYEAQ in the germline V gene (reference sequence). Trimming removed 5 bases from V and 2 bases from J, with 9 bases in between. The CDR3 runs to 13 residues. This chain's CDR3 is CASSPDGNTEAFF. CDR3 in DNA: TGTGCCAGCAGCCCGGACGGTAACACTGAAGCTTTCTTT.